These T cell receptor beta chains were read from a single sample in a study of blood T cell repertoires in COVID-19. Measured with immunoSEQ multiplex PCR; TCRdb has only the in-frame clones, and not every one. The sample shows some 120,000 clones, approximately 80% of them seen only once. The sequenced sample consisted of peripheral blood. These receptors originate from a woman in her 70s with acute or convalescent COVID-19. The CDR3 runs from the conserved cysteine through the conserved F or W. The order of the fields is D gene, J gene, V gene, clone size, CDR3 protein, CDR3 DNA. A D gene is named only where the DNA matches it firmly. Size values are once, few and many counts, or a class for expanded clones, and some rows have none.

d_gene: TRBD1
j_gene: TRBJ2-5
v_gene: TRBV27
abundance: NA
CDR3aa: CASSKLRDRGGETQYF
CDR3nt: TGTGCCAGCAGCAAACTACGGGACAGGGGGGGAGAGACCCAGTACTTC

d_gene: TRBD1
j_gene: TRBJ2-1
v_gene: TRBV5-1
abundance: NA
CDR3aa: CASSLGQGSYNEQFF
CDR3nt: TGCGCCAGCAGCTTGGGACAGGGATCCTACAATGAGCAGTTCTTC

d_gene: TRBD2
j_gene: TRBJ2-5
v_gene: TRBV2
abundance: NA
CDR3aa: CASLGGGQETQYF
CDR3nt: TGTGCCAGCTTGGGCGGGGGTCAGGAGACCCAGTACTTC

d_gene: NA
j_gene: TRBJ2-5
v_gene: TRBV9
abundance: NA
CDR3aa: CASSVGQEETQYF
CDR3nt: TGTGCCAGCAGCGTAGGCCAGGAAGAGACCCAGTACTTC

d_gene: NA
j_gene: TRBJ1-1
v_gene: TRBV20-1
abundance: NA
CDR3aa: CSASRGPVGGVNTEAFF
CDR3nt: TGCAGTGCTAGTCGCGGGCCAGTCGGGGGAGTGAACACTGAAGCTTTCTTT

d_gene: NA
j_gene: TRBJ1-1
v_gene: TRBV10-3
abundance: few
CDR3aa: CAISEAGGQDTEAFF
CDR3nt: TGTGCCATCAGTGAGGCCGGGGGGCAGGACACTGAAGCTTTCTTT

d_gene: NA
j_gene: TRBJ2-1
v_gene: TRBV27
abundance: NA
CDR3aa: CASSPLSGRGDNEQFF
CDR3nt: TGTGCCAGCAGTCCCCTAAGTGGGAGGGGGGACAATGAGCAGTTCTTC

d_gene: NA
j_gene: TRBJ1-4
v_gene: TRBV21-1
abundance: NA
CDR3aa: CASSKGDRGRARATNEKLFF
CDR3nt: TGTGCCAGCAGCAAAGGGGATCGGGGGAGGGCCCGTGCAACTAATGAAAAACTGTTTTTT

d_gene: TRBD1
j_gene: TRBJ1-4
v_gene: TRBV6-5
abundance: NA
CDR3aa: CASSTGVRANEKLFF
CDR3nt: TGTGCCAGCAGTACAGGGGTTAGGGCTAATGAAAAACTGTTTTTT

d_gene: NA
j_gene: TRBJ1-1
v_gene: TRBV5-8
abundance: NA
CDR3aa: CASRGTGLTEAFF
CDR3nt: TGTGCCAGCAGGGGTACAGGGCTCACTGAAGCTTTCTTT

d_gene: TRBD2
j_gene: TRBJ2-7
v_gene: TRBV19
abundance: NA
CDR3aa: CASSASGGSYEQYF
CDR3nt: TGTGCCAGTAGTGCCAGCGGGGGATCCTACGAGCAGTACTTC

d_gene: TRBD2
j_gene: TRBJ2-1
v_gene: TRBV6-1
abundance: NA
CDR3aa: CASSLAGGRSNEQFF
CDR3nt: TGTGCCAGCAGTTTAGCGGGGGGGCGCAGCAATGAGCAGTTCTTC

d_gene: NA
j_gene: TRBJ1-1
v_gene: TRBV5-4
abundance: medium-sized
CDR3aa: CASSFGQNTEAFF
CDR3nt: TGTGCCAGCAGCTTTGGACAGAACACTGAAGCTTTCTTT

d_gene: NA
j_gene: TRBJ2-7
v_gene: TRBV3-1/TRBV3-2
abundance: NA
CDR3aa: CASSRLDYEQYF
CDR3nt: TGTGCCAGCAGTCGACTAGACTACGAGCAGTACTTC

d_gene: NA
j_gene: TRBJ1-5
v_gene: TRBV19
abundance: NA
CDR3aa: CASSPDRSSLVRPQHF
CDR3nt: TGTGCCAGTAGCCCAGACAGGTCCTCCTTGGTACGGCCCCAGCATTTT

d_gene: TRBD1
j_gene: TRBJ1-2
v_gene: TRBV13
abundance: NA
CDR3aa: CASRRSGTGNGYTF
CDR3nt: TGTGCCAGCAGACGCTCCGGGACAGGGAATGGCTACACCTTC

d_gene: NA
j_gene: TRBJ1-6
v_gene: TRBV10-1
abundance: NA
CDR3aa: CASVSSPLHF
CDR3nt: TGCGCCAGCGTGTCATCACCCCTCCACTTT

d_gene: TRBD1
j_gene: TRBJ1-1
v_gene: TRBV30
abundance: NA
CDR3aa: CAWNLQGVGTEAFF
CDR3nt: TGTGCCTGGAATCTTCAGGGGGTAGGGACTGAAGCTTTCTTT

d_gene: NA
j_gene: TRBJ2-5
v_gene: TRBV7-9
abundance: NA
CDR3aa: CASSLYGQETQYF
CDR3nt: TGTGCCAGCAGCTTATACGGCCAAGAGACCCAGTACTTC

d_gene: NA
j_gene: TRBJ2-1
v_gene: TRBV24-1
abundance: NA
CDR3aa: CATSDPGRGGYNEQFF
CDR3nt: TGTGCCACCAGTGACCCAGGCAGGGGAGGGTACAATGAGCAGTTCTTC

d_gene: NA
j_gene: TRBJ2-3
v_gene: TRBV19
abundance: NA
CDR3aa: CASRGRGADTQYF
CDR3nt: TGTGCCAGTAGGGGCAGGGGCGCAGATACGCAGTATTTT

d_gene: TRBD1
j_gene: TRBJ1-2
v_gene: TRBV20-1
abundance: NA
CDR3aa: CSAGQGYGYTF
CDR3nt: TGCAGTGCCGGACAGGGCTATGGCTACACCTTC

d_gene: NA
j_gene: TRBJ1-1
v_gene: TRBV27
abundance: NA
CDR3aa: CASSPRGRVDTEAFF
CDR3nt: TGTGCCAGCAGTCCTCGAGGGAGGGTCGACACTGAAGCTTTCTTT

d_gene: NA
j_gene: TRBJ1-2
v_gene: TRBV19
abundance: NA
CDR3aa: CASTQTTNYGYTF
CDR3nt: TGTGCCAGTACCCAGACAACTAACTATGGCTACACCTTC

d_gene: NA
j_gene: TRBJ2-7
v_gene: TRBV30
abundance: NA
CDR3aa: CAWSALTTDKQYF
CDR3nt: TGTGCCTGGAGTGCTCTTACAACGGACAAGCAGTACTTC

d_gene: NA
j_gene: TRBJ2-1
v_gene: TRBV4-1
abundance: NA
CDR3aa: CASSQLGLDNEQFF
CDR3nt: TGCGCCAGCAGCCAACTGGGACTGGACAATGAGCAGTTCTTC

d_gene: NA
j_gene: TRBJ2-3
v_gene: TRBV28
abundance: once
CDR3aa: CASSPLQGSVADTQYF
CDR3nt: TGTGCCAGCAGTCCACTCCAGGGGTCAGTGGCAGATACGCAGTATTTT

d_gene: TRBD1
j_gene: TRBJ2-2
v_gene: TRBV5-1
abundance: NA
CDR3aa: CASSLEGQGIPGELFF
CDR3nt: TGCGCCAGCAGCTTGGAGGGACAGGGGATCCCCGGGGAGCTGTTTTTT

d_gene: NA
j_gene: TRBJ2-7
v_gene: TRBV7-8
abundance: NA
CDR3aa: CASSLMDTTQQYF
CDR3nt: TGTGCCAGCAGCTTAATGGACACTACGCAGCAGTACTTC

d_gene: TRBD2
j_gene: TRBJ2-7
v_gene: TRBV30
abundance: few
CDR3aa: CAWSVPGGNYEQYF
CDR3nt: TGTGCCTGGAGTGTGCCGGGAGGGAACTACGAGCAGTACTTC

d_gene: NA
j_gene: TRBJ1-1
v_gene: TRBV5-6
abundance: NA
CDR3aa: CASSLGAAPTEAFF
CDR3nt: TGTGCCAGCAGCTTAGGGGCCGCTCCCACTGAAGCTTTCTTT

d_gene: TRBD2
j_gene: TRBJ2-1
v_gene: TRBV28
abundance: few
CDR3aa: CASLLAGAYNEQFF
CDR3nt: TGTGCCAGCCTCCTAGCGGGGGCCTACAATGAGCAGTTCTTC

d_gene: NA
j_gene: TRBJ1-1
v_gene: TRBV6-1
abundance: NA
CDR3aa: CASSEGPRVGTGTEAFF
CDR3nt: TGTGCCAGCAGTGAAGGTCCGAGGGTGGGAACGGGCACTGAAGCTTTCTTT

d_gene: NA
j_gene: TRBJ1-1
v_gene: TRBV9
abundance: NA
CDR3aa: CASSVEGRRNTEAFF
CDR3nt: TGTGCCAGCAGCGTAGAGGGGAGGAGGAACACTGAAGCTTTCTTT

d_gene: NA
j_gene: TRBJ2-2
v_gene: TRBV28
abundance: NA
CDR3aa: CASSLNLGSTGELFF
CDR3nt: TGTGCCAGCAGTCTAAACCTAGGTTCCACCGGGGAGCTGTTTTTT

d_gene: NA
j_gene: TRBJ2-7
v_gene: TRBV7-9
abundance: NA
CDR3aa: CASSPLTHEQYF
CDR3nt: TGTGCCAGCAGCCCGTTGACTCACGAGCAGTACTTC

d_gene: NA
j_gene: TRBJ2-5
v_gene: TRBV4-2
abundance: NA
CDR3aa: CASSQDRGGETQYF
CDR3nt: TGTGCCAGCAGCCAAGACAGGGGCGGAGAGACCCAGTACTTC

d_gene: NA
j_gene: TRBJ2-1
v_gene: TRBV11-3
abundance: NA
CDR3aa: CASSLGPSEANEQFF
CDR3nt: TGTGCCAGCAGCTTAGGTCCTAGCGAGGCCAATGAGCAGTTCTTC

d_gene: NA
j_gene: TRBJ2-5
v_gene: TRBV11-3
abundance: few
CDR3aa: CASSRARPQETQYF
CDR3nt: TGTGCCAGCAGCCGAGCTAGGCCCCAAGAGACCCAGTACTTC

d_gene: NA
j_gene: TRBJ1-2
v_gene: TRBV6-5
abundance: NA
CDR3aa: CASSRSDSPNYGYTF
CDR3nt: TGTGCCAGCAGCCGATCCGACAGCCCAAACTATGGCTACACCTTC

d_gene: TRBD1
j_gene: TRBJ1-1
v_gene: TRBV10-3
abundance: NA
CDR3aa: CAISGTGDEAFF
CDR3nt: TGTGCCATCAGTGGAACAGGGGATGAAGCTTTCTTT

d_gene: NA
j_gene: TRBJ2-3
v_gene: TRBV6-5
abundance: NA
CDR3aa: CASSYGGISTDTQYF
CDR3nt: TGTGCCAGCAGTTACGGGGGGATTAGCACAGATACGCAGTATTTT

d_gene: TRBD1
j_gene: TRBJ1-1
v_gene: TRBV3-1/TRBV3-2
abundance: NA
CDR3aa: CASSLSDRDGDAFF
CDR3nt: TGTGCCAGCAGCCTAAGCGACAGGGATGGTGACGCTTTCTTT

d_gene: NA
j_gene: TRBJ1-1
v_gene: TRBV5-6
abundance: NA
CDR3aa: CASSPPLGVAFF
CDR3nt: TGTGCCAGCAGCCCCCCGCTGGGAGTTGCTTTCTTT

d_gene: NA
j_gene: TRBJ1-3
v_gene: TRBV25-1
abundance: NA
CDR3aa: CASSASGGSPSGNTIYF
CDR3nt: TGTGCCAGCAGTGCTTCAGGAGGGTCACCCTCTGGAAACACCATATATTTT

d_gene: NA
j_gene: TRBJ2-2
v_gene: TRBV5-6
abundance: NA
CDR3aa: CASSLVAGELFF
CDR3nt: TGTGCCAGCAGCTTGGTAGCCGGGGAGCTGTTTTTT

d_gene: NA
j_gene: TRBJ1-4
v_gene: TRBV27
abundance: once
CDR3aa: CASSLGRGGSEKLFF
CDR3nt: TGTGCCAGCAGTTTAGGCCGGGGAGGTAGTGAAAAACTGTTTTTT